The text below deals with one TCR beta chain. Its antigen remains unknown. Second-dose schedules of about 4 or about 12 weeks were combined. The sample originates from a study of T cell responses to AZD1222 COVID-19 vaccine. The study's findings and limits: White British people made up most donors, females outnumbered males, and clonal diversity was possibly underestimated. Within unmutated variant regions lay the reported targets of nearly half of spike-specific TCRs. The study found Spike-specific TCR breadth and depth rose after two AZD1222 doses.

Generated by immunoSEQ multiplex PCR, the TCRdb table keeps only in-frame clones and is missing some. The table shows approximately 120,000 clones, with approximately 85% occurring only once. The source of this sequence is an adult who received the AZD1222 COVID-19 vaccine. This specimen consisted of peripheral blood, obtained 28 days after the second AZD1222 dose.

CDR3 in amino acids: CASSLAGRPGEAFF. Written as DNA, the CDR3 is TGTGCCAGCAGCTTGGCCGGGCGACCCGGTGAAGCTTTCTTT. The rearrangement uses TRBV5-6 and TRBJ1-1; D is uncertain. The CDR3 runs to 14 residues. Trimming cost V 0 bases and J 7 bases, with 13 bases left between them. In germline, CDR1 is SGHDT, CDR2 YYEEEE.